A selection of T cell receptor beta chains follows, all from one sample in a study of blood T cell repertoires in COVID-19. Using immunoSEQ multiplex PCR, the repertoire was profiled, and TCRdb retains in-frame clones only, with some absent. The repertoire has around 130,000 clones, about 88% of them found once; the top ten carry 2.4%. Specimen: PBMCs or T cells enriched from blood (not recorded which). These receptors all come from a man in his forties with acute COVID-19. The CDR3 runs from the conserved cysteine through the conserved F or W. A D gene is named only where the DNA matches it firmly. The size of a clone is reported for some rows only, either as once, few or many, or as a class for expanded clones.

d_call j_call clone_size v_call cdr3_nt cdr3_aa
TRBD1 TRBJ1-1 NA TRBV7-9 TGTGCCAGCAGGGACAGGGGGGGTGGAACTGAAGCTTTCTTT CASRDRGGGTEAFF
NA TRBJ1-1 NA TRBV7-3 TGTGCCAGCAGCTTAAGAGCTGAGAACACTGAAGCTTTCTTT CASSLRAENTEAFF
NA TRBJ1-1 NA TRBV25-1 TGTGCCAGCAGTGAATGGGAGGGGTTCGCTGAAGCTTTCTTT CASSEWEGFAEAFF
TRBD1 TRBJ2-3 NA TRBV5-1 TGCGCCAGCAGCTCCTGGACAGGGGGCGTGGGAGATACGCAGTATTTT CASSSWTGGVGDTQYF
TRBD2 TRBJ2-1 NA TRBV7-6 TGTGCCAGCAGCTCCCTCGGGACTAGCGGGAGCAACAATGAGCAGTTCTTC CASSSLGTSGSNNEQFF
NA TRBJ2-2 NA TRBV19 TGTGCCAGTAGTTCTACCGGGGAGCTGTTTTTT CASSSTGELFF
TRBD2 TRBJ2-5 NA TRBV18 TGTGCCAGCTCACTTAGCGGGGGACAAGAGACCCAGTACTTC CASSLSGGQETQYF
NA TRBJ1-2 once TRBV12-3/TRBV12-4 TGTGCCAGCACCCAGGGAGGTGGTGGCTACACCTTC CASTQGGGGYTF
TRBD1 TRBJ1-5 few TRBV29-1 TGCAGCGCTGGGACAGGAGGTAATCAGCCCCAGCATTTT CSAGTGGNQPQHF
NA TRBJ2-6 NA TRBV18 TGTGCCAGCTCACCACGACAGGCTAACTCTGGGGCCAACGTCCTGACTTTC CASSPRQANSGANVLTF
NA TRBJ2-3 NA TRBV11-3 TGTGCCAGCAGCCATGGACAGTTTAGCACAGATACGCAGTATTTT CASSHGQFSTDTQYF
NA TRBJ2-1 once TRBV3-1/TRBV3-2 TGTGCCAGCACTCAAGGGGGGGGCTCAGGGAATGAGCAGTTCTTC CASTQGGGSGNEQFF
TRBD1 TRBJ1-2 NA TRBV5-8 TGTGCCAGCACCCAGACAGGGAGTGGCTACACCTTC CASTQTGSGYTF
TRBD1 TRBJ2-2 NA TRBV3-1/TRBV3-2 TGTGCCAGCAGCCAGAGGGGGCGCACCGGGGAGCTGTTTTTT CASSQRGRTGELFF
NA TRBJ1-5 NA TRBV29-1 TGCAGCGTCATGGAGACTGATCAGCCCCAGCATTTT CSVMETDQPQHF
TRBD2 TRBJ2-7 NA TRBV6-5 TGTGCCAGCAGTATCGGGACTAGCGGGAGTAACCAGTACTTC CASSIGTSGSNQYF
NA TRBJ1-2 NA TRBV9 TGTGCCAGCAGCGAGGGGGATGGCTACACCTTC CASSEGDGYTF
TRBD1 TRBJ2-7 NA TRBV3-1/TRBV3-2 TGTGCCAGCAGCCCGGGACAGGGCCAGATATGCTTC CASSPGQGQICF
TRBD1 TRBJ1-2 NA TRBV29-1 TGCAGCTCAAGCACAGGGGGAGATGGCTACACCTTC CSSSTGGDGYTF
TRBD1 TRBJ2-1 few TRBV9 TGTGCCAGCAGGGGGTCAGGGGGCGAGTGGAATGAGCAGTTCTTC CASRGSGGEWNEQFF
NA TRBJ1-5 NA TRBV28 TGTGCCAGCAGGGCTCAGCAGCCCCAGCATTTT CASRAQQPQHF
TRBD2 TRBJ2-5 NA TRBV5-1 TGCGCCAGCAGCTTAACGACTAGCGAGACCCAGTACTTC CASSLTTSETQYF
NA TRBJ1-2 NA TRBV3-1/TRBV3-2 TGTGCCAGCAGCCCCCAGGGCCTTTATGGCTACACCTTC CASSPQGLYGYTF
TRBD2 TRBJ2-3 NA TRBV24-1 TGTGCCACCAGTGATCCTTACGCGCTAGCGGGAGCGGATACGCAGTATTTT CATSDPYALAGADTQYF
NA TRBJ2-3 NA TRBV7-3 TGTGCCAGCAGCTACGGGGGGCGCGGCACAGATACGCAGTATTTT CASSYGGRGTDTQYF
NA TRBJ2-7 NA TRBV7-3 TGTGCCAGCAGCTTAACTCACTTGAGGGACGAGCAGTACTTC CASSLTHLRDEQYF
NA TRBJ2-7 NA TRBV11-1 TGTGCCAGCAGCCCCGATGGTGGGCCAGGGTGGAACGAGCAGTACTTC CASSPDGGPGWNEQYF
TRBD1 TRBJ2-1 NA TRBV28 TGTGCCAGTAAACCGGGACAGTCTTACAATGAGCAGTTCTTC CASKPGQSYNEQFF
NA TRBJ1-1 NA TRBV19 TGTGCCAGTAGTATAGGGGAGGAGAACACTGAAGCTTTCTTT CASSIGEENTEAFF
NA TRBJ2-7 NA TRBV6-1 TGTGCCAGCAGTGAAGGTGAACAACAGTACTTC CASSEGEQQYF
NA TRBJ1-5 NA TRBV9 TGTGCCCGCAGCGGGGGGGGGCAGCCCCAGCATTTT CARSGGGQPQHF
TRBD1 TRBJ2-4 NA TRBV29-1 TGCATGGTTGGGGACAGTTTAATTCTAGCCAAAAACATTCAGTACTTC CMVGDSLILAKNIQYF
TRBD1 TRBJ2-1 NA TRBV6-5 TGTGCCAGCAGTTACGACAGGGAGTTTTATAATGAGCAGTTCTTC CASSYDREFYNEQFF
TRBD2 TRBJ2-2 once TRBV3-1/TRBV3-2 TGTGCCAGCAGCCAGCCGGGACTAGGCGGGAACACCGGGGAGCTGTTTTTT CASSQPGLGGNTGELFF
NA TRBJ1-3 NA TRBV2 TGTGCCTACGGACAGAGCTCTGGAAACACCATATATTTT CAYGQSSGNTIYF
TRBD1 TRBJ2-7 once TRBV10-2 TGCGCCAGCAGTGACAAGGACAGGGGGTATCCCTACGAGCAGTACTTC CASSDKDRGYPYEQYF
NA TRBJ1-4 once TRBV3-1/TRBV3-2 TGTGCCAGCAGCCAGCTGACGGGTACTAATGAAAAACTGTTTTTT CASSQLTGTNEKLFF
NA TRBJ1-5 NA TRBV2 TGTGCCAGCAGTGACGGAGGCCCCAGGCCCCAGCATTTT CASSDGGPRPQHF
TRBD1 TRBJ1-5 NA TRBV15 TGTGCCACCAGCAGAGATCCCGGAAGGGGGCTTGGTCAGCCCCAGCATTTT CATSRDPGRGLGQPQHF
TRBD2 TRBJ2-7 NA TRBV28 TGTGCCAGCAGTCAGGCAGCGGGAGGAAAGTACGAGCAGTACTTC CASSQAAGGKYEQYF